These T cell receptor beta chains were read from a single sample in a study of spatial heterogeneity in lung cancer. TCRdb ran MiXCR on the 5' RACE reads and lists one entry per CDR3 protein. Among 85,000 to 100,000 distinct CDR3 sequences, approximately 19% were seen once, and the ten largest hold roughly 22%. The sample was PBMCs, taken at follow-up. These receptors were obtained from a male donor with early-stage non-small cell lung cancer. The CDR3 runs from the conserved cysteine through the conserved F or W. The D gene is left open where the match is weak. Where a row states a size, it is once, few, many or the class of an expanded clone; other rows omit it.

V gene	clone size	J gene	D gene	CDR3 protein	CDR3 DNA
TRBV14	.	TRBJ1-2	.	CASSHDRSPNFGGGYTF	TGTGCCAGCAGCCACGATCGGTCGCCTAACTTCGGGGGTGGCTACACCTTC
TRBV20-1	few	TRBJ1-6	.	CSASPGTQRAHSPLHF	TGCAGTGCTAGTCCTGGTACCCAACGGGCGCATTCACCCCTCCACTTT
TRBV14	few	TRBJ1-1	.	CASSPLGPWGTEAFF	TGTGCCAGCAGTCCCTTGGGCCCATGGGGCACTGAAGCTTTCTTT
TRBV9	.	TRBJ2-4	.	CASSSHGLNIQYF	TGTGCCAGCAGCTCCCACGGTCTCAACATTCAGTACTTC
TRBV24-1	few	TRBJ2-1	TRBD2	CATSDPSGGALNEQFF	TGTGCCACCAGTGATCCTAGCGGGGGGGCTCTCAATGAGCAGTTCTTC
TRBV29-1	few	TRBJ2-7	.	CSVVAQGNHEQYF	TGCAGCGTTGTTGCACAGGGTAACCACGAGCAGTACTTC
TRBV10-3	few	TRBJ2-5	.	CAISTGNQETQYF	TGTGCCATCAGTACAGGGAACCAAGAGACCCAGTACTTC
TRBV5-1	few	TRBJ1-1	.	CASSSESLNTEAFF	TGCGCCAGCAGCTCAGAGAGTTTGAACACTGAAGCTTTCTTT
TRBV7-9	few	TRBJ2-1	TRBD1	CASSLGETGAYNEQFF	TGTGCCAGCAGCTTAGGAGAAACAGGGGCATACAATGAGCAGTTCTTC
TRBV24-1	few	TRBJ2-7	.	CATSDPTGNEQYF	TGTGCCACCAGTGATCCGACGGGTAACGAGCAGTACTTC
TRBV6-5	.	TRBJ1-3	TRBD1	CASSKQGWGNTIYF	TGTGCCAGCAGCAAACAGGGGTGGGGAAACACCATATATTTT
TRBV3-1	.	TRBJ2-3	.	CASSRVARTGGGTDTQYF	TGTGCCAGCAGCCGTGTCGCTCGGACCGGCGGGGGCACAGATACGCAGTATTTT
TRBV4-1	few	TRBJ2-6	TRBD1	CASSQDLGTGGSGANVLTF	TGCGCCAGCAGCCAAGATTTGGGGACAGGGGGATCTGGGGCCAACGTCCTGACTTTC
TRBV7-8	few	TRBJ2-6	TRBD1	CASSPQGAGANVLTF	TGTGCCAGCAGCCCACAGGGGGCGGGGGCCAACGTCCTGACTTTC
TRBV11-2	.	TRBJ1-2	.	CASSLVPSDRTYGYTF	TGTGCCAGCAGCTTAGTCCCCAGCGACAGGACCTATGGCTACACCTTC
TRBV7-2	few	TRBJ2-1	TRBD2	CASSHLAGQFF	TGTGCCAGCAGTCATCTAGCGGGGCAGTTCTTC
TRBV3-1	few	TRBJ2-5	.	CASSPTARQETQYF	TGTGCCAGCAGCCCGACAGCGAGGCAAGAGACCCAGTACTTC
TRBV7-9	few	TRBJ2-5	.	CASSFSSGQETQYF	TGTGCCAGCAGCTTTTCCAGCGGACAAGAGACCCAGTACTTC
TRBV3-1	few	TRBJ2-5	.	CASSYRAGQETQYF	TGTGCCAGCAGCTACAGGGCGGGCCAAGAGACCCAGTACTTC
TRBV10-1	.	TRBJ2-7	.	CASSGHVPSSYEQYF	TGCGCCAGCAGTGGGCACGTTCCAAGCTCCTACGAGCAGTACTTC
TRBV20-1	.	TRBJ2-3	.	CSARVGVGRTSTDTQYF	TGCAGTGCTAGAGTGGGGGTGGGGAGGACTAGCACAGATACGCAGTATTTT
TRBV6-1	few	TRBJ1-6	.	CASSEMGRGEDSPLHF	TGTGCCAGCAGTGAGATGGGCAGGGGAGAGGATTCACCCCTCCACTTT
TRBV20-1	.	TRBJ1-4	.	CSARARVGEKLFF	TGCAGTGCTAGAGCACGGGTTGGAGAAAAACTGTTTTTT